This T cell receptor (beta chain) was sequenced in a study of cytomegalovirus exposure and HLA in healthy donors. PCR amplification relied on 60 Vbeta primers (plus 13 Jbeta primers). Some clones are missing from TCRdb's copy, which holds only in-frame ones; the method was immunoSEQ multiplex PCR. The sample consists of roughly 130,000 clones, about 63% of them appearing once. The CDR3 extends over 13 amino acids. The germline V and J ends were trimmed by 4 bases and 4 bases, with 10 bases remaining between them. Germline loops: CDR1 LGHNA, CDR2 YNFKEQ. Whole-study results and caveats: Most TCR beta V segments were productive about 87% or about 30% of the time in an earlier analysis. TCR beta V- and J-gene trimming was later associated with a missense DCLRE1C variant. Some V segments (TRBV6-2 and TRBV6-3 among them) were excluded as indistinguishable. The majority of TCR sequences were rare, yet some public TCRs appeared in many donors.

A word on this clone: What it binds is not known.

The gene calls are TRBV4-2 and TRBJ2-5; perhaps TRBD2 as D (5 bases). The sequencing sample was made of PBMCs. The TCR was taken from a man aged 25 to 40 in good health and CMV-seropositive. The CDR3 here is CASSPGVGETQYF. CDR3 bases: TGTGCCAGCAGCCCCGGGGTGGGAGAGACCCAGTACTTC.